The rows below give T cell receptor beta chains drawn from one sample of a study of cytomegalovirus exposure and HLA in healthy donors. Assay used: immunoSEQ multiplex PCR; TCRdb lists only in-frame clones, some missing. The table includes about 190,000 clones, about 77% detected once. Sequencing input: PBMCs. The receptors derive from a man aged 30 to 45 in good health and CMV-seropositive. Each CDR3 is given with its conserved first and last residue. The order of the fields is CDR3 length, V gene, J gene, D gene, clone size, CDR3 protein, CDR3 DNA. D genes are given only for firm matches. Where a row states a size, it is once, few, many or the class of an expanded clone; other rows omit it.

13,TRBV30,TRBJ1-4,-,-,CAWTETENEKLFF,TGTGCCTGGACTGAGACAGAAAATGAAAAACTGTTTTTT
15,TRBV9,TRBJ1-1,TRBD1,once,CASSPRDRGLTEAFF,TGTGCCAGCAGCCCAAGGGACAGGGGGCTTACTGAAGCTTTCTTT
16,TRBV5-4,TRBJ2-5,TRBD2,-,CASSLSLAGGGETQYF,TGTGCCAGCAGCTTGAGTCTAGCGGGAGGAGGAGAGACCCAGTACTTC
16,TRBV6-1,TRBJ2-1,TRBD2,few,CASSDPLTSGVDEQFF,TGTGCCAGCAGTGATCCCCTGACTAGCGGGGTCGATGAGCAGTTCTTC
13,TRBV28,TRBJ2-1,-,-,CASSPTGRLSQFF,TGTGCCAGCAGTCCGACAGGACGGCTGTCGCAGTTCTTC
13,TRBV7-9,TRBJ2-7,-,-,CASSSDSGHEQYF,TGTGCCAGCAGCTCGGACAGTGGCCACGAGCAGTACTTC
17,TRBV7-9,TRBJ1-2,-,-,CASRPGMGPRGWYGYTF,TGTGCCAGCAGGCCCGGAATGGGGCCCAGGGGTTGGTATGGCTACACCTTC
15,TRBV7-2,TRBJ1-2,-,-,CASSPVTGANYGYTF,TGTGCCAGCAGCCCAGTGACAGGAGCCAACTATGGCTACACCTTC
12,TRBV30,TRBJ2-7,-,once,CAWSTGASEQYF,TGTGCCTGGAGTACGGGAGCCAGCGAGCAGTACTTC
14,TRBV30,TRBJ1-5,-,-,CAWSVGASNQPQHF,TGTGCCTGGAGCGTTGGGGCGTCCAATCAGCCCCAGCATTTT
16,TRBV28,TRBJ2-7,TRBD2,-,CASSSLPLAGAYEQYF,TGTGCCAGCAGTTCCCTCCCCCTAGCGGGGGCCTACGAGCAGTACTTC
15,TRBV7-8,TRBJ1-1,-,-,CASSLVGGVDTEAFF,TGTGCCAGCAGCTTAGTTGGAGGGGTAGACACTGAAGCTTTCTTT
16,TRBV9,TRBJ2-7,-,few,CASSVGGGVYAYEQYF,TGTGCCAGCAGCGTAGGTGGGGGCGTGTATGCCTACGAGCAGTACTTC
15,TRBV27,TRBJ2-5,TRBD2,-,CASSLNSGVRETQYF,TGTGCCAGCAGTTTAAATAGCGGGGTGCGGGAGACCCAGTACTTC
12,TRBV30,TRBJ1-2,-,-,CAWSRGYYGYTF,TGTGCCTGGAGTCGGGGGTACTATGGCTACACCTTC
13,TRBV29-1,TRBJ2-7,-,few,CSVAVRVGYEQYF,TGCAGCGTTGCCGTCAGGGTTGGTTACGAGCAGTACTTC